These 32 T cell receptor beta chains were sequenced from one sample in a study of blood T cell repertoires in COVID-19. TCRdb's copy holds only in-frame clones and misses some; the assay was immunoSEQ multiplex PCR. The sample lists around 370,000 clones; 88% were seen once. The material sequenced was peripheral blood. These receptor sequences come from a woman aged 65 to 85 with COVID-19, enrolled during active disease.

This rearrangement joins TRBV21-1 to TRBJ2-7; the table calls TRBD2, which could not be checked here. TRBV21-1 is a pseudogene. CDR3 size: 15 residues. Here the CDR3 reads CASSLVLPWLSEQYF. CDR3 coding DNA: TGTGCCAGCAGCCTAGTACTCCCCTGGCTAAGCGAGCAGTACTTC.

The CDR3 region has the DNA TGTGCCACAATACGGGGGCAGGGGGTTCAAGAGACCCAGTACTTC. Protein sequence: CATIRGQGVQETQYF. V and J are TRBV2 and TRBJ2-5; a possible D gene is TRBD1 (7 bases). This CDR3 region has 15 residues. Trimming pared 10 bases from V and 2 bases from J, leaving 20 bases between. Germline V gene lookup returns CDR1 SNHLY and CDR2 FYNNEI.

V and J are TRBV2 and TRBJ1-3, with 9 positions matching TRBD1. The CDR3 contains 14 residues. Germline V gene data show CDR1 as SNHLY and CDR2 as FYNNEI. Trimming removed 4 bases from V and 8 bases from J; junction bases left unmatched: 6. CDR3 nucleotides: TGTGCCAGCAGTGTCCGGGGACAGGGATACACCATATATTTT. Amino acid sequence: CASSVRGQGYTIYF.

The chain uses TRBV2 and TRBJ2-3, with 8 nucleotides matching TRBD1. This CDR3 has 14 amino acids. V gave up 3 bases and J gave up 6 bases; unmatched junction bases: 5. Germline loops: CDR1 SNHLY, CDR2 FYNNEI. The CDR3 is CASSDVRGLDTQYF. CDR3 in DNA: TGTGCCAGCAGTGATGTCAGGGGGCTGGATACGCAGTATTTT.

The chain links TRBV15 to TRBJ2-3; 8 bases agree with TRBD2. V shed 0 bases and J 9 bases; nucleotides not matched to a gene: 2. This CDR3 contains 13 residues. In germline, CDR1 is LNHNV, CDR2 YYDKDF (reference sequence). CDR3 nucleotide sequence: TGTGCCACCAGCAGAGATACGGGGGGGACGCAGTATTTT. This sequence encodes CATSRDTGGTQYF.

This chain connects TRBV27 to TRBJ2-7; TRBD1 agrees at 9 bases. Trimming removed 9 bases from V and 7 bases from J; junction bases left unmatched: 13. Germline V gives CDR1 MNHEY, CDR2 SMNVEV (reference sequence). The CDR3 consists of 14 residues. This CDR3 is CASGRGTGLGEQYF. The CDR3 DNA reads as TGTGCCAGTGGAAGAGGGACAGGGTTGGGGGAGCAGTACTTC.

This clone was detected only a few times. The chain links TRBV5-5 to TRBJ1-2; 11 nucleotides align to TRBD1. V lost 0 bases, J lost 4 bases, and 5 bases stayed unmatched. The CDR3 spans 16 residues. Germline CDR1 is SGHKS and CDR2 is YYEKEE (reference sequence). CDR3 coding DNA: TGTGCCAGCAGCTTGGGGACAGGGGGCTCCTCCTATGGCTACACCTTC. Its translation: CASSLGTGGSSYGYTF.

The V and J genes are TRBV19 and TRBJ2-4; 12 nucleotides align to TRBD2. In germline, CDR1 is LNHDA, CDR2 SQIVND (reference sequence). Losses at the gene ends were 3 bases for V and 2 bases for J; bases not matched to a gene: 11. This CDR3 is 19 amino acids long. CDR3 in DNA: TGTGCCAGTAGTATCGGGGCTAGCGGGGGGGCTAGGACCAAAAACATTCAGTACTTC. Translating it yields CASSIGASGGARTKNIQYF.

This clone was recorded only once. Here the CDR3 DNA reads TGTGCCAGCTCACCACTCCCCTACTCTGGAAACACCATATATTTT. The encoded protein is CASSPLPYSGNTIYF. This sequence joins TRBV18 and TRBJ1-3; unclear D gene. CDR3 length equals 15 residues. Deletions cut 1 base from V and 0 bases from J, with 7 bases between. Germline CDR1 and CDR2: KGHSH and LQKENI.

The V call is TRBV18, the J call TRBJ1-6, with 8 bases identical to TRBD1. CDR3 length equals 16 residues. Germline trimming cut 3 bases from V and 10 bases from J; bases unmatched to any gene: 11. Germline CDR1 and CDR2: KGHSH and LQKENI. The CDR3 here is CASSPQGALSASPLHF. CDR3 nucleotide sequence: TGTGCCAGCTCACCCCAGGGGGCCCTATCGGCCTCACCCCTCCACTTT.

The CDR3 is CASSLGSGGFYGYTF. The CDR3 region has the DNA TGTGCCAGCAGCTTAGGGTCAGGAGGGTTCTATGGCTACACCTTC. The chain links TRBV7-2 to TRBJ1-2; D uncertain. The CDR3 covers 15 residues. CDR1 and CDR2 from the germline V gene are SGHTA and FQGNSA. Trimming removed 1 base from V and 4 bases from J, with 13 bases in between.

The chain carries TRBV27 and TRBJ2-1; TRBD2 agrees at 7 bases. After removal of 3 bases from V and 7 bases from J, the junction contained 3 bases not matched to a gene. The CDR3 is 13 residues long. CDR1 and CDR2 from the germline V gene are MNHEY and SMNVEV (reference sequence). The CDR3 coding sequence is TGTGCCAGCAGTTTTGGGGGGGGGAATGAGCAGTTCTTC. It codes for CASSFGGGNEQFF.

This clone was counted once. CDR3 in amino acids: CASSYGQGGTEAFF. Here the CDR3 DNA reads TGTGCCAGCAGTTACGGACAGGGAGGCACTGAAGCTTTCTTT. The V call is TRBV11-2, the J call TRBJ1-1, with 8 bases lining up with TRBD1. V shed 6 bases and J 4 bases; nucleotides not matched to a gene: 7. This CDR3 region has 14 residues. CDR1 is SGHAT and CDR2 is FQNNGV in the germline V gene.

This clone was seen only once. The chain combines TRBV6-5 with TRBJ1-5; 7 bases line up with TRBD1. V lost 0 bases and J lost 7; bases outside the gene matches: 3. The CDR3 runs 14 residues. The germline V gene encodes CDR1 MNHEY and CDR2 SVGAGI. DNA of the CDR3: TGTGCCAGCAGTTACTCAGTGGACAGGCAGCCCCAGCATTTT. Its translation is CASSYSVDRQPQHF.

This chain's CDR3 is CSVGTGYEQYF. In DNA form, the CDR3 reads TGCAGCGTTGGGACAGGGTATGAGCAGTACTTC. The chain uses TRBV29-1 and TRBJ2-7; 8 nucleotides align to TRBD1. V dropped 4 bases and J dropped 7; count of bases not matched to a gene: 3. The CDR3 runs to 11 residues. In germline, CDR1 is SQVTM, CDR2 ANQGSEA.

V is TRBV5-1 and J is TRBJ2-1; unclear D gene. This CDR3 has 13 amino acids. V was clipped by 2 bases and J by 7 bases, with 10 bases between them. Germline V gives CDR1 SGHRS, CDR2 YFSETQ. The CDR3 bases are TGCGCCAGCAGCTTTGTGTCTTCTAATGAGCAGTTCTTC. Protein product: CASSFVSSNEQFF.

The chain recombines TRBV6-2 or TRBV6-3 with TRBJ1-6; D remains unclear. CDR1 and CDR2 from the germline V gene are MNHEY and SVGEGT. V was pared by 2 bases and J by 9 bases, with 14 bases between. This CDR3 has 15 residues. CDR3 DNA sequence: TGTGCCAGCAGTTACAATCGGGGAGTCGGTTCACCCCTCCACTTT. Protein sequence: CASSYNRGVGSPLHF.

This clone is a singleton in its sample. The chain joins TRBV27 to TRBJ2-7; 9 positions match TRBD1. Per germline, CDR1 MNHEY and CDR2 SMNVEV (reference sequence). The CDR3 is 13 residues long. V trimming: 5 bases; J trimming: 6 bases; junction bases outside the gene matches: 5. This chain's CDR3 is CASSLGTGTEQYF. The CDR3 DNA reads TGTGCCAGCAGTCTCGGGACAGGGACCGAGCAGTACTTC.

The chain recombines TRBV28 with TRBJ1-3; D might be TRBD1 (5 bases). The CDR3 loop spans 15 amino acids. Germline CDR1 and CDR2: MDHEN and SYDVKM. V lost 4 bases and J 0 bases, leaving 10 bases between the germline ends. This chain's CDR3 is CASSSPDSSGNTIYF. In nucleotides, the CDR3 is TGTGCCAGCAGTTCGCCTGACAGCTCTGGAAACACCATATATTTT.

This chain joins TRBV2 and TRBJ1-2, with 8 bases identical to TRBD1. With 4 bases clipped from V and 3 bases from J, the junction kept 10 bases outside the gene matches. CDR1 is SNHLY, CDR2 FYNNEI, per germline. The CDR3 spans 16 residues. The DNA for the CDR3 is TGTGCCAGCAGTGTCCCTAGTCCGGGACAGGACTATGGCTACACCTTC. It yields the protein CASSVPSPGQDYGYTF. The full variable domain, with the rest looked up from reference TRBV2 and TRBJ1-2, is EPEVTQTPSHQVTQMGQEVILRCVPISNHLYFYWYRQILGQKVEFLVSFYNNEISEKSEIFDDQFSVERPDGSNFTLKIRSTKLEDSAMYFCASSVPSPGQDYGYTFGSGTRLTVV.

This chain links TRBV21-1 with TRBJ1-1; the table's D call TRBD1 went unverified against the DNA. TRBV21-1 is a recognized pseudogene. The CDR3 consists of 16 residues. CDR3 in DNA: TGTGCCAGCAGCAAAGAGCACAGACAAATGAACACTGAAGCTTTCTTT. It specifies CASSKEHRQMNTEAFF.

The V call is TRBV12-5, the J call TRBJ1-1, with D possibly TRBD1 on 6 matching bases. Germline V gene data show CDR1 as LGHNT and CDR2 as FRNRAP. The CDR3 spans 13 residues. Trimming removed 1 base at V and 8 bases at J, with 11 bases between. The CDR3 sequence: CASGLEPGVEAFF. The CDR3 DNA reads TGTGCTAGTGGTTTGGAGCCAGGGGTGGAAGCTTTCTTT.

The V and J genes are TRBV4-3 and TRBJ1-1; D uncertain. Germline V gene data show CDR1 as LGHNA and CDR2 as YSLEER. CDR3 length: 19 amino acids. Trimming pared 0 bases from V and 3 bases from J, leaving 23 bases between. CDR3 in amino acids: CASSQDMILTAGPDTEAFF. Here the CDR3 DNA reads TGCGCCAGCAGCCAAGATATGATTCTGACCGCTGGGCCCGACACTGAAGCTTTCTTT.

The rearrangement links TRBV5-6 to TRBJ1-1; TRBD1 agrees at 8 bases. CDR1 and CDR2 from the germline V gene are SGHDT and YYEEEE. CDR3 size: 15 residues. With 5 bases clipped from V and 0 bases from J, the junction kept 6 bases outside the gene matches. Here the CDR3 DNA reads TGTGCCAGCAGGGCCGGGACAGGCTTGAACACTGAAGCTTTCTTT. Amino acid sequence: CASRAGTGLNTEAFF.

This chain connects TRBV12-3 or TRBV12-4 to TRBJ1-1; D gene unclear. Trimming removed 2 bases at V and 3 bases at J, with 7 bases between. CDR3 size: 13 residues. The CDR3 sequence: CASSLQRDTEAFF. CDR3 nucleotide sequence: TGTGCCAGCAGTTTACAACGCGACACTGAAGCTTTCTTT.

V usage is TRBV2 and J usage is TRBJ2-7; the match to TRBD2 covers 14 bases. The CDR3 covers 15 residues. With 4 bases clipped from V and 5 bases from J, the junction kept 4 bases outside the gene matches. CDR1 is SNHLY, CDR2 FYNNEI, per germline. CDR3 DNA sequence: TGTGCCAGCAGTGGACTAGCGGGGGGGCCCAACGAGCAGTACTTC. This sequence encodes CASSGLAGGPNEQYF.

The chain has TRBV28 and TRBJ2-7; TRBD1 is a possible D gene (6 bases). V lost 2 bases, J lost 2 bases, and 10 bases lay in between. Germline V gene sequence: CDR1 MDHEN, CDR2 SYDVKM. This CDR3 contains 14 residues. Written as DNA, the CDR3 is TGTGCCAGCAGTTTAGGGGGCCCAGCCTACGAGCAGTACTTC. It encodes CASSLGGPAYEQYF.

CDR3 sequence reads: CASSEAAGAYSGANVLTF. As DNA, the CDR3 is TGTGCCAGCAGTGAAGCGGCGGGGGCATATTCTGGGGCCAACGTCCTGACTTTC. J is TRBJ2-6 and V is TRBV2, with D perhaps matching TRBD2 (7 bases). The germline V gene encodes CDR1 SNHLY and CDR2 FYNNEI. Between the trimmed V and J ends, which lost 0 bases and 1 base, there was a span of 13 bases. The CDR3 contains 18 residues.

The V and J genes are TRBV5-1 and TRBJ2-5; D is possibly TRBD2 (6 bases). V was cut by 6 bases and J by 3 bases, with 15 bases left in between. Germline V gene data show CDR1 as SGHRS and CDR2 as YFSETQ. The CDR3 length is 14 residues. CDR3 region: CASNSHPGEETQYF. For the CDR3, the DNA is TGCGCCAGCAACTCCCATCCGGGGGAAGAGACCCAGTACTTC.

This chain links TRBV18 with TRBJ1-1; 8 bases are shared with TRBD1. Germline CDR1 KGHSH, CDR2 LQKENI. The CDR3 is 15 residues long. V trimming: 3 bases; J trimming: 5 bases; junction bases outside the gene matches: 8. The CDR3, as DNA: TGTGCCAGCTCACCCCCACAGGGGGGAAGGACTGAAGCTTTCTTT. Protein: CASSPPQGGRTEAFF.

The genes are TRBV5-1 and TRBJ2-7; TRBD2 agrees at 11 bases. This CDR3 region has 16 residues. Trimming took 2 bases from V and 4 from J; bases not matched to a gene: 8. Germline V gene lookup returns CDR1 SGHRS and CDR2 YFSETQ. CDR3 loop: CASSFMAASGGYEQYF. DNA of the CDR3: TGCGCCAGCAGCTTCATGGCGGCTAGCGGGGGGTACGAGCAGTACTTC.

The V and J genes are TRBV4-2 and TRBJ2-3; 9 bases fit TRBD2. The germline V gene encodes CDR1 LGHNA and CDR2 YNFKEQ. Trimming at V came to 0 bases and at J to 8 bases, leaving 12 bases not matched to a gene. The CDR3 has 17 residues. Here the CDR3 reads CASSQDIGRGGLGTQYF. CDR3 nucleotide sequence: TGTGCCAGCAGCCAAGATATCGGGCGGGGGGGCCTTGGTACGCAGTATTTT.